Given below is one T cell receptor (beta chain) in context. Its antigen remains unidentified. Researchers ran the PCR with 60 Vbeta and 13 Jbeta primers. Produced via immunoSEQ multiplex PCR; TCRdb's table is partial and in-frame only. The table records roughly 160,000 clones, about 75% of them present only once. This entry belongs to a study of cytomegalovirus exposure and HLA in healthy donors. General study results and limits: Rare TCR sequences dominated, though some public TCRs recurred in many donors. TCR beta V- and J-gene trimming was later associated with a missense DCLRE1C variant. It was only CMV serostatus that was available as immune exposure information.

This receptor was obtained from a man aged 50 to 59 in good health and CMV-seropositive. The sample comprised PBMCs.

The CDR3 here is CAKSAGSYNEQFF. The CDR3 nucleotides read TGTGCCAAGTCGGCGGGCTCCTACAATGAGCAGTTCTTC. This rearrangement joins TRBV28 to TRBJ2-1, with D perhaps matching TRBD2 (5 bases). Per the germline V gene, CDR1 is MDHEN and CDR2 is SYDVKM. The V end lost 10 bases, the J end lost 0 bases, and 10 bases lay between the germline ends. The CDR3 totals 13 residues.